The 30 T cell receptor beta chains below come from one sample, sequenced in a study of shared clonotypes between healthy human individuals. Clones were read by immunoSEQ multiplex PCR, and TCRdb kept only the in-frame ones, dropping some. The sample consists of fewer than 600,000 clones, about four fifths of them appearing once. Sequenced sample: PBMCs. Receptors were obtained from a woman in her 40s in good health. Some clones in this sample may be carry-over from other donors' samples.

The chain combines TRBV2 with TRBJ2-7, with 12 bases fitting TRBD1. Per the germline V gene, CDR1 is SNHLY and CDR2 is FYNNEI. Germline trimming cut 2 bases from V and 6 bases from J; bases unmatched to any gene: 11. The CDR3 runs 17 residues. Written as DNA, the CDR3 is TGTGCCAGCAGTGAAAGGTCCTCGGGACAGGGGGCTTCCGAGCAGTACTTC. It codes for CASSERSSGQGASEQYF.

V is TRBV6-1 and J is TRBJ2-3; 13 bases match TRBD2. The germline V gene encodes CDR1 MNHNS and CDR2 SASEGT. The CDR3 length is 15 residues. V trimming: 5 bases; J trimming: 3 bases; junction bases outside the gene matches: 2. CDR3 bases: TGTGCCAGCAGTCGACTAGCGGGAGGAACAGATACGCAGTATTTT. Protein sequence: CASSRLAGGTDTQYF.

This chain links TRBV7-2 with TRBJ2-5; 9 bases map to TRBD1. The DNA matches TRBJ2-7 better at its end, which makes the J call doubtful. Germline V lookup: CDR1 SGHTA, CDR2 FQGNSA. This CDR3 has 14 residues. The CDR3 is CASSLRTGDDEQYF. The CDR3 region has the DNA TGTGCCAGCAGCCTCCGGACAGGGGATGACGAGCAGTACTTC.

This sequence joins TRBV30 and TRBJ1-5; D is ambiguous. Trimming pared 5 bases from V and 3 bases from J, leaving 11 bases between. CDR3 length: 13 residues. Germline V gene data show CDR1 as GTSNPN and CDR2 as SVGIG (reference sequence). CDR3 sequence (DNA): TGTGCCTGGGGGCAAGGACTCAATCAGCCCCAGCATTTT. Its translation: CAWGQGLNQPQHF.

The J gene is TRBJ2-5, the V gene TRBV28; the D is unclear. Trimming left V 3 bases short and J 5 bases short, with 10 bases between. This CDR3 comprises 13 residues. Germline V lookup: CDR1 MDHEN, CDR2 SYDVKM. CDR3 nucleotides: TGTGCCAGCAGTTTTGAAGAGCTGGAGACCCAGTACTTC. Translation gives CASSFEELETQYF.

The rearrangement uses TRBV19 and TRBJ1-2; 7 bases fit TRBD1. The CDR3 covers 15 residues. Germline CDR1 and CDR2: LNHDA and SQIVND (reference sequence). The ends lost 8 bases at V and 5 bases at J; junction bases unmatched: 14. CDR3 sequence reads: CASDSGGRGSYGYTF. The CDR3 bases are TGTGCCAGTGACTCCGGAGGCAGGGGGTCGTATGGCTACACCTTC.

The CDR3 DNA reads as TGTGCCTGGAGTAAATCTCAGGGACTACAAATCTCGAACACCGGGGAGCTGTTTTTT. Its translation: CAWSKSQGLQISNTGELFF. V and J are TRBV30 and TRBJ2-2, with 7 bases lining up with TRBD2. With 2 bases clipped from V and 0 bases from J, the junction kept 15 bases outside the gene matches. The CDR3 runs to 19 residues. From germline, CDR1 is GTSNPN and CDR2 SVGIG (reference sequence).

This clone was observed a few times. V and J are TRBV19 and TRBJ2-7; D call uncertain. V lost 5 bases and J lost 0, with 11 bases in between. The germline gives CDR1 LNHDA, CDR2 SQIVND (reference sequence). CDR3 length equals 14 residues. CDR3 sequence reads: CASSPRLLSYEQYF. The CDR3 nucleotides are TGTGCCAGTAGTCCCAGACTCCTCTCCTACGAGCAGTACTTC.

J is TRBJ1-5 and V is TRBV28, with a tentative D call TRBD1 (5 bases). Germline CDR1 is MDHEN and CDR2 is SYDVKM. CDR3 size: 16 residues. V lost 3 bases to trimming and J lost 0 bases, with 12 bases between them. The CDR3: CASSLAGKYSNQPQHF. In nucleotides, the CDR3 is TGTGCCAGCAGTTTGGCAGGGAAGTATAGCAATCAGCCCCAGCATTTT.

The rearrangement links TRBV10-2 to TRBJ1-5, with D uncertain. The V gene lost 0 bases and the J gene lost 6 bases, with 12 bases spanning the gap. The CDR3 length is 15 residues. Per germline, CDR1 WSHSY and CDR2 SAAADI. CDR3 nucleotide sequence: TGCGCCAGCAGTGAGTCGAAGTTCAAGGGTCAGCCCCAGCATTTT. Protein: CASSESKFKGQPQHF.

This clone was found a few times. The V gene is TRBV30, the J gene TRBJ1-1, with D hard to call. This CDR3 spans 13 amino acids. The germline V gene encodes CDR1 GTSNPN and CDR2 SVGIG (reference sequence). Trimming took 2 bases from V and 2 from J, leaving 9 bases between them. CDR3 in DNA: TGTGCCTGGAGTCTGCTAACTAACACTGAAGCTTTCTTT. This encodes CAWSLLTNTEAFF.

The V call is TRBV9, the J call TRBJ2-7; tentatively, D is TRBD1 (5 bases). CDR1 is SGDLS, CDR2 YYNGEE, per germline. This CDR3 comprises 15 residues. V lost 0 bases and J lost 2, with 12 bases in between. The CDR3 loop reads CASSVASQGAYEQYF. The DNA of the CDR3 is TGTGCCAGCAGCGTAGCAAGCCAGGGTGCCTACGAGCAGTACTTC.

The genes are TRBV2 and TRBJ2-1; 9 bases agree with TRBD2. The ends lost 7 bases at V and 9 bases at J; junction bases unmatched: 10. Germline values: CDR1 SNHLY, CDR2 FYNNEI. CDR3 length: 14 residues. The CDR3 protein is CASKVLREGSEQFF. The CDR3, as DNA: TGTGCCAGCAAAGTCTTGCGGGAGGGCTCTGAGCAGTTCTTC.

This clone showed up just a few times. The chain has TRBV7-3 and TRBJ2-2, with no clear D. CDR1 is SGHTA, CDR2 FQGTGA, per germline. Trimming removed 6 bases from V and 0 bases from J, with 8 bases in between. CDR3 size: 14 residues. CDR3 amino acids: CASRPKSNTGELFF. In nucleotides, the CDR3 is TGTGCCAGCAGACCCAAGTCGAACACCGGGGAGCTGTTTTTT.

The gene calls are TRBV5-4 and TRBJ2-5, with TRBD1 matching 10 bases. The CDR3 totals 16 residues. Losses at the gene ends were 4 bases for V and 0 bases for J; bases not matched to a gene: 6. Germline V gene sequence: CDR1 SGHNT, CDR2 YYREEE (reference sequence). As DNA, the CDR3 is TGTGCCAGCAGCAACCGGGACAGGGGATACCAAGAGACCCAGTACTTC. This encodes CASSNRDRGYQETQYF.

In its sample, this clone was seen once. The chain combines TRBV5-1 with TRBJ2-3, with 12 bases fitting TRBD2. Germline CDR1 SGHRS, CDR2 YFSETQ. CDR3 size: 16 residues. V lost 4 bases to trimming and J lost 0 bases; unmatched junction nucleotides: 3. In DNA form, the CDR3 reads TGCGCCAGCAGCATCGGACTAGCGGGAAGCACAGATACGCAGTATTTT. This codes for CASSIGLAGSTDTQYF.

This chain joins TRBV30 and TRBJ2-4; D possibly uses TRBD1 or TRBD2 (7 bases each). This CDR3 is built from 15 residues. Trimming pared 0 bases from V and 6 bases from J, leaving 15 bases between. CDR1 is GTSNPN, CDR2 SVGIG, per germline (reference sequence). CDR3 residues: CAWSVGGGSVNIQYF. The CDR3 DNA follows: TGTGCCTGGAGTGTAGGGGGCGGGAGCGTAAACATTCAGTACTTC.

This clone occurred once. The chain is built from TRBV7-9 and TRBJ2-7; tentative D call: TRBD1 (6 bases). The germline V gene encodes CDR1 SEHNR and CDR2 FQNEAQ (reference sequence). V gave up 8 bases and J gave up 0 bases, with 11 bases separating them. There are 13 residues in the CDR3. The CDR3 region has the DNA TGTGCCAGCGAGGGGGTAAACTCCTACGAGCAGTACTTC. This gives the protein CASEGVNSYEQYF.

The chain links TRBV7-8 to TRBJ1-6; a possible D gene is TRBD1 (5 bases). The V gene's germline CDR1 is SGHVS and CDR2 FQNEAQ. V was cut by 1 base and J by 12 bases, with 10 bases left in between. CDR3 size: 13 residues. The DNA of the CDR3 is TGTGCCAGCAGCTTAGTTGTGGGGGGACCCCTCCACTTT. Its protein product is CASSLVVGGPLHF. The full variable domain, its missing parts supplied by reference TRBV7-8 and TRBJ1-6, is GAGVSQSPRYKVAKRGQDVALRCDPISGHVSLFWYQQALGQGPEFLTYFQNEAQLDKSGLPSDRFFAERPEGSVSTLKIQRTQQEDSAVYLCASSLVVGGPLHFGNGTRLTVT.

The chain couples TRBV2 to TRBJ2-2; the D gene is possibly TRBD1 (6 bases). In germline, CDR1 is SNHLY, CDR2 FYNNEI. V lost 6 bases, J lost 4 bases, and 12 bases lay in between. CDR3 length: 14 residues. The CDR3 DNA reads as TGTGCCAGCAGGAGGGGACACACCACCGGGGAGCTGTTTTTT. As protein: CASRRGHTTGELFF.

The rearrangement joins TRBV7-8 to TRBJ2-2; the D gene is possibly TRBD2 (6 bases). This CDR3 contains 13 residues. Trimming removed 3 bases at V and 4 bases at J, with 6 bases between. CDR1 and CDR2 (germline): SGHVS, FQNEAQ. The DNA for the CDR3 is TGTGCCAGCAGCTTGACTAGCACCGGGGAGCTGTTTTTT. Protein sequence: CASSLTSTGELFF.

V usage is TRBV15 and J usage is TRBJ1-1, with no clear D. Trimming removed 0 bases at V and 9 bases at J, with 11 bases between. The CDR3 is 13 residues long. Germline V gene lookup returns CDR1 LNHNV and CDR2 YYDKDF (reference sequence). The CDR3 nucleotides read TGTGCCACCAGCAGAGATAAAGGAAGAAAAGCTTTCTTT. This encodes CATSRDKGRKAFF.

The J gene is TRBJ2-6, the V gene TRBV28; D is possibly TRBD1 (5 bases). V lost 2 bases and J 3 bases, leaving 8 bases between the germline ends. Per the germline V gene, CDR1 is MDHEN and CDR2 is SYDVKM. The CDR3 runs 15 residues. The DNA for the CDR3 is TGTGCCAGCAGTTTACACCAGGGTGGGGCCAACGTCCTGACTTTC. It encodes CASSLHQGGANVLTF.

The J gene is TRBJ2-1, the V gene TRBV28; 10 positions agree with TRBD2. Per germline, CDR1 MDHEN and CDR2 SYDVKM. Trimming took 10 bases from V and 9 from J; bases not matched to a gene: 12. The CDR3 is 14 amino acids. The CDR3, as DNA: TGTGCCACCGCGACCCTAGCGGGAGAGGGTGAGCAGTTCTTC. Translation gives CATATLAGEGEQFF.

The chain carries TRBV9 and TRBJ2-4, with D maybe TRBD2 (5 bases). Germline V gene sequence: CDR1 SGDLS, CDR2 YYNGEE. The CDR3 sequence is 16 residues long. Trimming left V 0 bases short and J 13 bases short, with 23 bases between. As DNA, the CDR3 is TGTGCCAGCAGCGTAGCTAGCCAGACGGCCCACTCTGAACAGTACTTC. It codes for CASSVASQTAHSEQYF.

This clone was found a few times. V and J are TRBV28 and TRBJ1-2; 9 bases agree with TRBD1. Trimming cost V 6 bases and J 2 bases; bases outside gene matches: 4. The germline V gene encodes CDR1 MDHEN and CDR2 SYDVKM. CDR3 length: 14 residues. In nucleotides, the CDR3 is TGTGCCAGCAGGCGGGACAGGGCCAACTATGGCTACACCTTC. Translated, it gives CASRRDRANYGYTF.

This chain links TRBV7-3 with TRBJ2-1; TRBD2 aligns across 12 bases. V shed 4 bases, J shed 2 bases, and the junction held 3 bases outside the gene matches. The CDR3 covers 16 residues. Germline V gene data show CDR1 as SGHTA and CDR2 as FQGTGA. The CDR3 is CASSSRTSGTYNEQFF. The CDR3 region has the DNA TGTGCCAGCAGCTCTCGGACTAGCGGGACCTACAATGAGCAGTTCTTC.

J is TRBJ1-1 and V is TRBV7-8, with D possibly matching TRBD1 (6 bases). Germline CDR1 is SGHVS and CDR2 is FQNEAQ. This CDR3 region has 15 residues. V lost 5 bases, J lost 1 base, and 14 bases lay in between. The CDR3 region is CASSARLTGNTEAFF. Here the CDR3 DNA reads TGTGCCAGCAGCGCACGTTTGACAGGGAACACTGAAGCTTTCTTT.

The V gene is TRBV6-1, the J gene TRBJ2-7, with TRBD1 matching over 8 bases. Germline CDR1 reads MNHNS; CDR2 reads SASEGT. The length of the CDR3 is 14 residues. J lost 6 bases, V lost 4 bases, and 8 bases had no gene match. The CDR3 reads CASSVSGQAPEQYF. The CDR3 DNA follows: TGTGCCAGCAGTGTTTCGGGACAGGCACCCGAGCAGTACTTC.

With respect to this clone: The sample contains more than one DNA sequence encoding this CDR3. V gene TRBV5-1 combines with J gene TRBJ2-1; D unclear. Trimming took off 0 bases at V and 4 bases at J, with 5 bases between the two ends. This CDR3 contains 13 residues. The germline V gene has CDR1 SGHRS and CDR2 YFSETQ. CDR3 region: CASSLVGYNEQFF. In nucleotides, the CDR3 is TGCGCCAGCAGCTTGGTAGGGTACAATGAGCAGTTCTTC.